This T cell receptor beta chain was obtained from a study of cytomegalovirus exposure and HLA in healthy donors. 13 Jbeta primers and 60 Vbeta primers were used for the PCR. Assay used: immunoSEQ multiplex PCR; TCRdb lists only in-frame clones, some missing. The sample records roughly 130,000 clones, approximately 80% being singletons. Study observations and caveats: In vitro checks showed that a few CMV-associated chains really do target CMV antigens.

Note on this clone: What it binds is unknown. The CDR3 does not close with the conserved phenylalanine or tryptophan, likely indicating a read error. No DNA is shown, since the ends of the CDR3 on it are uncertain; the CDR3 is the one TCRdb lists.

The material sequenced was PBMCs. This receptor was identified in a man aged 35-49 years in good health and CMV-seronegative.

The CDR3 loop is CASSTGGTGWYY. The rearrangement joins TRBV27 to TRBJ2-7; TRBD1 was called by the table and not checked on the DNA. The CDR3 sequence runs 12 residues, both termini included. Germline CDR1 MNHEY, CDR2 SMNVEV (reference sequence).